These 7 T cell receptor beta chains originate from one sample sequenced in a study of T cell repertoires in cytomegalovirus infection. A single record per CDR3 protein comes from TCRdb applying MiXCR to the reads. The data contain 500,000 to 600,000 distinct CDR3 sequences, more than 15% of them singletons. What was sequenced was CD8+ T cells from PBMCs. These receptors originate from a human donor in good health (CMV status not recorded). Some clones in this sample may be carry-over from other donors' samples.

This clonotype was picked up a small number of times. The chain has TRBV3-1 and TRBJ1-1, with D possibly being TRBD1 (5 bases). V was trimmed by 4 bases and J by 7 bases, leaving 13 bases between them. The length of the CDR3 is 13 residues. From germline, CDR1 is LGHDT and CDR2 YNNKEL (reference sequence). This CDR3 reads CASSPRDRGEAFF. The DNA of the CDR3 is TGTGCCAGCAGCCCCCGGGACCGGGGTGAAGCTTTCTTT.

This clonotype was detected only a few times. The CDR3 nucleotides read TGTGCCAGCAGTTACTCGGGGGAGGAGCAGTTCTTC. Amino acid sequence: CASSYSGEEQFF. The rearrangement uses TRBV6-5 and TRBJ2-1; perhaps D is TRBD1 or TRBD2 (5 bases each). Between the trimmed V and J ends, which lost 0 bases and 10 bases, there was a span of 7 bases. The CDR3 extends over 12 amino acids. CDR1 MNHEY and CDR2 SVGAGI come from the germline V gene.

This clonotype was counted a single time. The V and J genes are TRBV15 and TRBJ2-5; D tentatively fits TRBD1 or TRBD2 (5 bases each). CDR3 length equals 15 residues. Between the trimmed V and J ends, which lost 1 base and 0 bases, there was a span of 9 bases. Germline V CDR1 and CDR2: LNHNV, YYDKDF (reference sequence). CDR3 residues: CATSRGDPDQETQYF. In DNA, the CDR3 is TGTGCCACCAGCAGAGGGGACCCAGACCAAGAGACCCAGTACTTC.

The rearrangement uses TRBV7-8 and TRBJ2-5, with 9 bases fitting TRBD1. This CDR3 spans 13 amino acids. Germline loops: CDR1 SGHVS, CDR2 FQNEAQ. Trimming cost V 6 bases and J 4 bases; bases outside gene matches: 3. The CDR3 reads CASRTGGRETQYF. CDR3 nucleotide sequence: TGTGCCAGCAGGACAGGGGGTAGAGAGACCCAGTACTTC.

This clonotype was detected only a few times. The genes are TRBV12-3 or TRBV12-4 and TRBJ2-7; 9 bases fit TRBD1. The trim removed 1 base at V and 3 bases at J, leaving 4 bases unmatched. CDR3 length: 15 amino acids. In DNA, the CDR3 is TGTGCCAGCAGTTTAGGTGGGACAGGGCTCTACGAGCAGTACTTC. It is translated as CASSLGGTGLYEQYF.

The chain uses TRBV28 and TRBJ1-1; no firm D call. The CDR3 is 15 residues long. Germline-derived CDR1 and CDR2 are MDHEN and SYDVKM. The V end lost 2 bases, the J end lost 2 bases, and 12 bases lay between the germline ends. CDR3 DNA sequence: TGTGCCAGCAGTTTAAGCCCGGCAAGAAACACTGAAGCTTTCTTT. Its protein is CASSLSPARNTEAFF.

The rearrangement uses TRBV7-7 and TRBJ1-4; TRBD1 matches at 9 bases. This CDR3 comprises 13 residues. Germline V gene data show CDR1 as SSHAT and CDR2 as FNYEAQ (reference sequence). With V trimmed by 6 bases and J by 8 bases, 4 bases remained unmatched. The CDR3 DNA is TGTGCCAGCAGTCGGACAGGGGACGAAAAACTGTTTTTT. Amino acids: CASSRTGDEKLFF.